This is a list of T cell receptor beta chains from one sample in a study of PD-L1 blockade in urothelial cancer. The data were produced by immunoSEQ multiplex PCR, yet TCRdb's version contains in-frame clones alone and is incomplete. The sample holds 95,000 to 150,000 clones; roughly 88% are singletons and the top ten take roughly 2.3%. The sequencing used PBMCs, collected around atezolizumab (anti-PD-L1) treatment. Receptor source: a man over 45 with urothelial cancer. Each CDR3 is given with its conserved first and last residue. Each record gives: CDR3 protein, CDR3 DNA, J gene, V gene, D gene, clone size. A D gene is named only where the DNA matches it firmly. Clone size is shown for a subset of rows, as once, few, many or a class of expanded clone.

CASSLSSGRIHEQYF	TGTGCCAGCAGCTTGTCTAGCGGGAGGATCCACGAGCAGTACTTC	TRBJ2-7	TRBV5-4	TRBD2	NA
CASTPGGRASTEAFF	TGTGCCAGTACCCCAGGGGGCAGGGCGTCCACTGAAGCTTTCTTT	TRBJ1-1	TRBV19	TRBD1	NA
CASSLSPSGNTGELFF	TGTGCCAGCAGCTTATCCCCTAGCGGGAACACCGGGGAGCTGTTTTTT	TRBJ2-2	TRBV7-3	TRBD2	NA
CASSYTSGPYEQYF	TGTGCCAGCAGCTATACTAGCGGGCCTTACGAGCAGTACTTC	TRBJ2-7	TRBV6-5	TRBD2	NA
CSARRDKGYTF	TGCAGTGCTAGACGGGACAAGGGCTACACCTTC	TRBJ1-2	TRBV20-1	NA	once
CASSLAQLAVADTQYF	TGTGCCAGCAGTTTAGCGCAACTAGCGGTCGCAGATACGCAGTATTTT	TRBJ2-3	TRBV28	TRBD2	NA
CAWTKDRARFDEQYF	TGTGCCTGGACCAAGGACAGGGCAAGATTCGACGAGCAGTACTTC	TRBJ2-7	TRBV30	TRBD1	NA
CASSPRALYLNTEAFF	TGTGCCAGCTCACCGCGGGCACTTTACCTTAACACTGAAGCTTTCTTT	TRBJ1-1	TRBV18	NA	NA
CASSAKQGARAPLHF	TGTGCCAGCAGCGCAAAACAGGGGGCGAGGGCACCCCTCCACTTT	TRBJ1-6	TRBV7-9	TRBD1	NA
CASSPGQGTEAFF	TGTGCTAGCAGCCCGGGACAGGGGACTGAAGCTTTCTTT	TRBJ1-1	TRBV7-7	TRBD1	NA
CASRKDRAEQYF	TGCGCCAGCAGAAAGGACAGGGCGGAGCAGTACTTC	TRBJ2-7	TRBV5-1	TRBD1	NA
CASSVTDSYEQYF	TGTGCCAGCAGCGTCACAGACTCCTACGAGCAGTACTTC	TRBJ2-7	TRBV9	NA	once
CASIRGTEAFF	TGTGCCAGTATAAGGGGCACTGAAGCTTTCTTT	TRBJ1-1	TRBV19	NA	NA
CSVEDLINIQGTGELFF	TGCAGCGTTGAAGACCTAATAAATATACAGGGGACCGGGGAGCTGTTTTTT	TRBJ2-2	TRBV29-1	TRBD1	NA
CAWSVSSYNSPLHF	TGTGCCTGGAGTGTCAGCTCCTATAATTCACCCCTCCACTTT	TRBJ1-6	TRBV30	NA	NA
CASSHRGGETQYF	TGTGCCAGCAGCCACCGGGGGGGCGAGACCCAGTACTTC	TRBJ2-5	TRBV5-5	TRBD2	NA
CASRRHGGETQYF	TGTGCCAGCAGGCGCCACGGGGGAGAGACCCAGTACTTC	TRBJ2-5	TRBV28	NA	NA
CASTQQGFEAFF	TGTGCCAGCACCCAACAGGGATTCGAAGCTTTCTTT	TRBJ1-1	TRBV2	NA	NA
CASSKNTGQPQHF	TGTGCCAGCAGTAAGAACACGGGACAGCCCCAGCATTTT	TRBJ1-5	TRBV11-2	NA	NA
CASSNREGPSTDTQYF	TGTGCCAGCAGCAATCGGGAGGGTCCTAGCACAGATACGCAGTATTTT	TRBJ2-3	TRBV21-1	NA	NA
CASSFGAGGAPDTQYF	TGCGCCAGCAGCTTTGGGGCGGGAGGGGCCCCAGATACGCAGTATTTT	TRBJ2-3	TRBV5-1	TRBD2	NA
CASSLAGVLNYGYTF	TGTGCCAGCAGCTTGGCCGGGGTACTTAACTATGGCTACACCTTC	TRBJ1-2	TRBV5-4	NA	NA
CASSYQYTNTEAFF	TGTGCCAGCAGTTACCAATACACGAACACTGAAGCTTTCTTT	TRBJ1-1	TRBV6-5	NA	NA
CSVAGNYGYTF	TGCAGCGTTGCCGGGAACTATGGCTACACCTTC	TRBJ1-2	TRBV29-1	NA	NA
CASREGNPGNTIYF	TGTGCCAGCAGGGAGGGAAACCCTGGAAACACCATATATTTT	TRBJ1-3	TRBV28	NA	NA
CASSLDIEIAGVGYNEQFF	TGTGCCAGCAGCTTAGATATAGAAATAGCGGGAGTGGGCTACAATGAGCAGTTCTTC	TRBJ2-1	TRBV11-2	TRBD2	NA
CSARPGGEAGELFF	TGCAGCGCCCGACCGGGAGGGGAGGCCGGGGAGCTGTTTTTT	TRBJ2-2	TRBV29-1	TRBD2	NA
CASGQGAYGYTF	TGTGCCAGTGGACAGGGGGCATATGGCTACACCTTC	TRBJ1-2	TRBV5-6	TRBD1	NA
CASTRQNRVGEPQHF	TGTGCCAGTACCAGACAAAACAGGGTCGGGGAGCCCCAGCATTTT	TRBJ1-5	TRBV19	NA	NA
CASSPENYGYTF	TGTGCCAGCTCACCGGAGAACTATGGCTACACCTTC	TRBJ1-2	TRBV18	NA	few
CASSLTGGRPEAFF	TGTGCCAGCAGTTTAACAGGGGGCAGGCCTGAAGCTTTCTTT	TRBJ1-1	TRBV28	TRBD1	few
CASSERQGIRGETQYF	TGTGCCAGCAGCGAACGACAGGGAATCCGGGGAGAGACCCAGTACTTC	TRBJ2-5	TRBV5-4	TRBD1	NA
CASSPTYAADTQYF	TGTGCCAGCAGCCCCACCTACGCTGCAGATACGCAGTATTTT	TRBJ2-3	TRBV7-2	NA	NA
CASRRTATDIQYF	TGTGCCAGCAGGAGGACAGCGACGGACATTCAGTACTTC	TRBJ2-4	TRBV6-5	NA	few
CASRWTGNQPQHF	TGTGCCAGCAGATGGACAGGGAATCAGCCCCAGCATTTT	TRBJ1-5	TRBV28	TRBD1	NA
CSVEPTDSEETQYF	TGCAGCGTTGAACCCACCGACAGTGAAGAGACCCAGTACTTC	TRBJ2-5	TRBV29-1	NA	NA
CASSGLGFDRAGNTIYF	TGTGCCAGCAGTGGGTTGGGATTTGACAGGGCCGGAAACACCATATATTTT	TRBJ1-3	TRBV28	TRBD1	NA
CASSFNLLAAYNEQFF	TGTGCCAGCAGCTTCAATTTACTAGCGGCCTACAATGAGCAGTTCTTC	TRBJ2-1	TRBV7-2	TRBD2	NA
CASSQDLATYEQYF	TGTGCCAGCAGCCAAGATCTGGCCACCTACGAGCAGTACTTC	TRBJ2-7	TRBV4-2	NA	NA